One TCR beta chain is described in this entry. This specimen comes from a study of graft-versus-host responses after intestinal transplantation. Libraries were prepared by immunoSEQ multiplex PCR; TCRdb keeps only in-frame clonotypes and omits some of them. The sample yields roughly 69,000 clones, more than 90% seen once. V was pared by 1 base and J by 6 bases, with 32 bases between. Germline V gene lookup returns CDR1 SGHDN and CDR2 FVKESK. CDR3 size: 21 residues. This clonotype originated in a human patient who received an intestinal transplant, so some T cells may come from the graft donor. The chain links TRBV14 to TRBJ2-3, with TRBD2 as a possible D gene (6 bases). This specimen consisted of bone marrow, obtained 734 days after intestinal transplantation. In DNA, the CDR3 is TGTGCCAGCAGCCAAGTTCGCACTGAAATCTGGTCGGACTACATACCGGATACGCAGTATTTT. Encoded protein: CASSQVRTEIWSDYIPDTQYF.